Each of the 23 T cell receptor beta chains below was sequenced from the same sample in a study of blood T cell repertoires in COVID-19. Sequencing was performed with immunoSEQ multiplex PCR; in TCRdb, only in-frame clones are kept and a portion is missing. This sample has a few hundred thousand clones, with about 87% found just once. The sequencing input was PBMCs or T cells enriched from blood (not recorded which). Receptors originate from a man aged 30 to 45 who had recovered from COVID-19.

This sequence joins TRBV7-6 and TRBJ2-3; D ambiguous. CDR3 length equals 15 residues. V shed 5 bases and J shed 6 bases, with 18 bases lying between them. The V gene's germline CDR1 is SGHVS and CDR2 FNYEAQ. The CDR3 reads CASSPKKNLVDTQYF. The CDR3 DNA reads TGTGCCAGCAGCCCAAAAAAAAATTTAGTGGATACGCAGTATTTT.

This chain joins TRBV6-7 and TRBJ1-5; D possibly corresponds to TRBD1 (6 bases). TRBV6-7 is filed as an ORF, its function uncertain. V lost 5 bases to trimming and J lost 3 bases, with 11 bases between them. The CDR3 is 14 residues long. The CDR3 sequence is CASSGQSFNQPQHF. The CDR3 nucleotides read TGTGCCAGCAGTGGACAGTCCTTCAATCAGCCCCAGCATTTT.

This chain uses TRBV27 with TRBJ2-2; no reliable D call. The germline gives CDR1 MNHEY, CDR2 SMNVEV (reference sequence). CDR3 length: 13 amino acids. Trimming cost V 7 bases and J 2 bases, with 8 bases left between them. The CDR3 region has the DNA TGTGCCAGCACGACTGGCAACACCGGGGAGCTGTTTTTT. As protein: CASTTGNTGELFF.

The chain joins TRBV15 to TRBJ2-7; TRBD1 might be the D (5 bases). CDR3 length: 14 residues. V lost 2 bases and J 3 bases, leaving 11 bases between the germline ends. The germline CDR1 and CDR2 sequences are LNHNV and YYDKDF (reference sequence). The DNA for the CDR3 is TGTGCCACCAGCAGACAGGGTGCAGTCTACGAGCAGTACTTC. It translates to CATSRQGAVYEQYF. Looking up the rest from reference TRBV15 and TRBJ2-7 gives the full variable domain: DAMVIQNPRYQVTQFGKPVTLSCSQTLNHNVMYWYQQKSSQAPKLLFHYYDKDFNNEADTPDNFQSRRPNTSFCFLDIRSPGLGDTAMYLCATSRQGAVYEQYFGPGTRLTVT.

V and J are TRBV15 and TRBJ2-5; D is unclear. Trimming took 4 bases from V and 1 from J, leaving 13 bases between them. CDR3 length: 15 amino acids. From germline, CDR1 is LNHNV and CDR2 YYDKDF (reference sequence). CDR3 DNA: TGTGCCACCAGCATCGGTTCTACCCCCCAAGAGACCCAGTACTTC. Residues: CATSIGSTPQETQYF.

This clone has only one observation. This chain links TRBV14 with TRBJ2-3, with 8 bases aligning to TRBD1. The CDR3 is 14 residues long. CDR1 and CDR2 (germline): SGHDN, FVKESK. The V gene end was trimmed by 5 bases and the J gene end by 6 bases; junction bases not matched to a gene: 7. The CDR3 loop is CASSSWTGWDTQYF. The CDR3 DNA follows: TGTGCCAGCAGCTCCTGGACAGGGTGGGATACGCAGTATTTT.

This clone showed up just once. The rearrangement links TRBV7-9 to TRBJ2-4, with TRBD1 as a possible D gene (6 bases). CDR3 length: 15 residues. Germline V gene lookup returns CDR1 SEHNR and CDR2 FQNEAQ (reference sequence). V lost 4 bases and J 7 bases, leaving 17 bases between the germline ends. The CDR3 reads CASSSKDRPGNIQYF. The CDR3 nucleotides read TGTGCCAGCAGCTCGAAAGACAGGCCTGGGAACATTCAGTACTTC.

A single count supports this clone. The chain uses TRBV7-9 and TRBJ2-3; TRBD2 matches at 8 bases. The V segment lost 10 bases and the J segment 1 base; nucleotides outside the gene matches: 4. Germline CDR1 and CDR2: SEHNR and FQNEAQ (reference sequence). The CDR3 is 13 amino acids. CDR3 nucleotides: TGTGCCACCCAAGCGGGGGGCACAGATACGCAGTATTTT. This codes for CATQAGGTDTQYF. The variable domain in full, completed from reference TRBV7-9 and TRBJ2-3, reads DTGVSQNPRHKITKRGQNVTFRCDPISEHNRLYWYRQTLGQGPEFLTYFQNEAQLEKSRLLSDRFSAERPKGSFSTLEIQRTEQGDSAMYLCATQAGGTDTQYFGPGTRLTVL.

The chain recombines TRBV5-6 with TRBJ2-7, with a possible D match to TRBD2 (6 bases). Trimming stripped 4 bases from V and 0 bases from J, with 17 bases between. There are 16 residues in the CDR3. Germline V gene lookup returns CDR1 SGHDT and CDR2 YYEEEE. CDR3 coding DNA: TGTGCCAGCAGCCAGTGGGGCCGGGACTTCTCCTACGAGCAGTACTTC. Its translation is CASSQWGRDFSYEQYF. Together with reference TRBV5-6 and TRBJ2-7, the CDR3 gives the full variable domain: DAGVTQSPTHLIKTRGQQVTLRCSPKSGHDTVSWYQQALGQGPQFIFQYYEEEERQRGNFPDRFSGHQFPNYSSELNVNALLLGDSALYLCASSQWGRDFSYEQYFGPGTRLTVT.

V usage is TRBV28 and J usage is TRBJ2-2, with D perhaps matching TRBD1 (6 bases). Germline CDR1 and CDR2: MDHEN and SYDVKM. Trimming took off 6 bases at V and 3 bases at J, with 17 bases between the two ends. CDR3 size: 16 residues. In nucleotides, the CDR3 is TGTGCCAGCAGCCCTACTGCGGACAGTCACACCGGGGAGCTGTTTTTT. Translation: CASSPTADSHTGELFF.

The chain carries TRBV4-3 and TRBJ2-3; 7 nucleotides line up with TRBD2. The CDR3 totals 15 residues. The ends lost 2 bases at V and 2 bases at J; junction bases unmatched: 4. CDR1 is LGHNA, CDR2 YSLEER, per germline. The chain's CDR3 is CASSQSGRDTDTQYF. The DNA for the CDR3 is TGCGCCAGCAGCCAATCAGGGAGGGACACAGATACGCAGTATTTT.

The chain recombines TRBV10-1 with TRBJ1-1, with a tentative D call TRBD1 (6 bases). Trimming removed 6 bases from V and 5 bases from J, with 13 bases in between. This CDR3 comprises 13 residues. CDR1 WNHNN and CDR2 SYGVQD come from the germline V gene (reference sequence). The CDR3 is CASSGKGGTEAFF. CDR3 in DNA: TGCGCCAGCAGCGGAAAGGGGGGGACTGAAGCTTTCTTT.

The chain carries TRBV5-4 and TRBJ1-1; tentatively, D is TRBD1 (5 bases). The V gene lost 2 bases and the J gene lost 4 bases, with 9 bases spanning the gap. The length of the CDR3 is 13 residues. Germline V lookup: CDR1 SGHNT, CDR2 YYREEE (reference sequence). The CDR3 here is CASSFFQGTEAFF. As DNA, the CDR3 is TGTGCCAGCAGCTTTTTTCAGGGCACTGAAGCTTTCTTT. Combining the CDR3 with reference TRBV5-4 and TRBJ1-1 gives the whole variable domain ETGVTQSPTHLIKTRGQQVTLRCSSQSGHNTVSWYQQALGQGPQFIFQYYREEENGRGNFPPRFSGLQFPNYSSELNVNALELDDSALYLCASSFFQGTEAFFGQGTRLTVV.

V is TRBV5-6 and J is TRBJ2-7; D unresolved. Germline assignment: CDR1 SGHDT and CDR2 YYEEEE. The V end was cut by 0 bases, the J end by 6 bases, with 19 bases between. CDR3 length: 16 residues. The CDR3 here is CASSLERIPDTGEQYF. The CDR3 bases are TGTGCCAGCAGCTTGGAGAGGATCCCTGATACGGGCGAGCAGTACTTC.

This clone was counted a single time. V gene TRBV27 combines with J gene TRBJ1-5, with D perhaps TRBD1 (5 bases). Trimming removed 5 bases at V and 7 bases at J, with 21 bases between. The CDR3 is 16 amino acids. Germline values: CDR1 MNHEY, CDR2 SMNVEV (reference sequence). The CDR3, as DNA: TGTGCCAGCAGTCCCTTAGCAGGTTGGGGCGGACAGCCCCAGCATTTT. It translates to CASSPLAGWGGQPQHF.

In its sample, this clone was seen once. The chain has TRBV3-1 (or the pseudogene TRBV3-2) and TRBJ2-1; TRBD2 agrees at 10 bases. This CDR3 contains 18 residues. V gave up 1 base and J gave up 3 bases; unmatched junction bases: 9. Germline-derived CDR1 and CDR2 are LGHDT and YNNKEL (reference sequence). The CDR3 nucleotides read TGTGCCAGCAGCCAAGGGCTAGCGGGAGAGCACGGCTACAATGAGCAGTTCTTC. This codes for CASSQGLAGEHGYNEQFF.

The chain combines TRBV4-1 with TRBJ2-7; possibly TRBD1 for D (5 bases). Germline loops: CDR1 MGHRA, CDR2 YSYEKL. The CDR3 sequence is 14 residues long. The V and J ends lost 1 base and 2 bases respectively, with 9 bases between them. CDR3: CASSQARAPYEQYF. CDR3 sequence (DNA): TGCGCCAGCAGCCAAGCCAGGGCCCCCTACGAGCAGTACTTC.

This clone was observed a single time. The V and J genes are TRBV6-5 and TRBJ1-1; 9 positions agree with TRBD1. Trimming at V came to 7 bases and at J to 6 bases, leaving 6 bases not matched to a gene. The CDR3 is made up of 13 amino acids. Germline CDR1 reads MNHEY; CDR2 reads SVGAGI. The CDR3 here is CASNGQGKPEAFF. In DNA, the CDR3 is TGTGCCAGCAATGGACAGGGGAAGCCTGAAGCTTTCTTT.

This chain links TRBV10-3 with TRBJ2-2; 8 nucleotides line up with TRBD2. CDR3 size: 16 residues. Looked up from germline, CDR1 is ENHRY and CDR2 is SYGVKD. Losses at the gene ends were 7 bases for V and 6 bases for J; bases not matched to a gene: 13. CDR3 coding DNA: TGTGCCATCACCCCTTCGAGCGGGAGTGCAGCCGGGGAGCTGTTTTTT. Translated, it gives CAITPSSGSAAGELFF.

The gene calls are TRBV18 and TRBJ2-5, with D tentatively TRBD1 (5 bases). Germline loops: CDR1 KGHSH, CDR2 LQKENI. V lost 8 bases and J lost 10, with 23 bases in between. The CDR3 is made up of 14 amino acids. The DNA of the CDR3 is TGTGCCAGCAGACACCTGCGAGTCGGACAAATCCAGTACTTC. This sequence encodes CASRHLRVGQIQYF.

The rearrangement uses TRBV5-8 and TRBJ2-2; D unresolved. Germline V gene sequence: CDR1 SGHTS, CDR2 YDEGEE. The V end was cut by 0 bases, the J end by 7 bases, with 7 bases between. The CDR3 has 13 amino acids. The CDR3 nucleotides read TGTGCCAGCAGCTTGGGGTGGCACGGGGAGCTGTTTTTT. Translated: CASSLGWHGELFF.

The gene calls are TRBV5-1 and TRBJ1-6; the D gene is possibly TRBD1 (5 bases). Trimming shortened V by 0 bases and J by 10 bases, and 11 bases separated the two germline ends. The CDR3 loop spans 14 amino acids. In germline, CDR1 is SGHRS, CDR2 YFSETQ. In nucleotides, the CDR3 is TGCGCCAGCAGCTTGGATCAGGGCGGCTCACCCCTCCACTTT. It encodes CASSLDQGGSPLHF.

The chain combines TRBV11-2 with TRBJ2-1; the match to TRBD2 covers 8 bases. This CDR3 comprises 18 residues. Per the germline V gene, CDR1 is SGHAT and CDR2 is FQNNGV. J lost 3 bases, V lost 0 bases, and 10 bases had no gene match. CDR3: CASSLDSTGGLVYNEQFF. CDR3 DNA: TGTGCCAGCAGCTTAGATAGTACGGGAGGGCTCGTCTACAATGAGCAGTTCTTC.